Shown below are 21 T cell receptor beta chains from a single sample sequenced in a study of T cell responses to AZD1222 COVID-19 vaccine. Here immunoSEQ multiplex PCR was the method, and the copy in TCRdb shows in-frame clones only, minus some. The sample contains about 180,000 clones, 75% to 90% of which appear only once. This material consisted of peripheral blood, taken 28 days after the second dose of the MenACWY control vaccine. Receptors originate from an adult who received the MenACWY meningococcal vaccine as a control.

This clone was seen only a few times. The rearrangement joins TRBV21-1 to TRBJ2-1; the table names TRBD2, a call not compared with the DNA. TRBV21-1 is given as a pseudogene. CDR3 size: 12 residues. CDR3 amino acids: CATLGRGNEQFF. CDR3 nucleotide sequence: TGTGCCACATTGGGGAGAGGGAATGAGCAGTTCTTC.

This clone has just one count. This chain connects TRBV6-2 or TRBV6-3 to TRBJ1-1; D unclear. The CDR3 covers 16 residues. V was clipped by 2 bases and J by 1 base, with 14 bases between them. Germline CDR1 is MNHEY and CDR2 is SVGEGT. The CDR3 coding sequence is TGTGCCAGCAGTTACCATCCCCTCCGATCGAACACTGAAGCTTTCTTT. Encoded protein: CASSYHPLRSNTEAFF.

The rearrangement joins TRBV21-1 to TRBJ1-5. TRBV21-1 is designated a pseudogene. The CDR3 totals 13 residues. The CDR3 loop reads CASSKGDNQPQHF. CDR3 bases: TGTGCCAGCAGCAAAGGGGACAATCAGCCCCAGCATTTT.

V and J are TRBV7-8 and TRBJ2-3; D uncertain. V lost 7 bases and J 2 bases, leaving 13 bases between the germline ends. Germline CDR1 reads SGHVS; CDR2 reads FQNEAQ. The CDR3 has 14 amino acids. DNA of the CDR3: TGTGCCAGCAATACTCAGATTTTCACAGATACGCAGTATTTT. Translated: CASNTQIFTDTQYF.

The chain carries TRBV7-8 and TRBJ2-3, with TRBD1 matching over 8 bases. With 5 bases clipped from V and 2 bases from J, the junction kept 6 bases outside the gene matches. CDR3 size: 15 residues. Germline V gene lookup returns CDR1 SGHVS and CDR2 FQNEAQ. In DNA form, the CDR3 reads TGTGCCAGCAGCAACGGACAGGGCTCCACAGATACGCAGTATTTT. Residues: CASSNGQGSTDTQYF.

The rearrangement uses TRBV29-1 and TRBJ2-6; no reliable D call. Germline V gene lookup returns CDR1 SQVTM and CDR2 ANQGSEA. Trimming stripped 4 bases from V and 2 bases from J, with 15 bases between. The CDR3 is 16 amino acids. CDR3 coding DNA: TGCAGCGTTGTTTTAATCCTGGGGACTGGGGCCAACGTCCTGACTTTC. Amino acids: CSVVLILGTGANVLTF.

As DNA, the CDR3 is TGTGCCAGCTCTGCGGGGCTAGTTGCCTACAATGAGCAGTTCTTC. Its translation: CASSAGLVAYNEQFF. The chain has TRBV27 and TRBJ2-1, with a weak D call TRBD2 (6 bases). Trimming left V 8 bases short and J 2 bases short, with 16 bases between. Germline V gene sequence: CDR1 MNHEY, CDR2 SMNVEV (reference sequence). CDR3 size: 15 residues.

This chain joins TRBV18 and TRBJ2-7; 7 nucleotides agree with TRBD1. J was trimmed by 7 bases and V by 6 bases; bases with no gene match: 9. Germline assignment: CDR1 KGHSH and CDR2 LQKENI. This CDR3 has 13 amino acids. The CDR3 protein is CASSRQGMWEQYF. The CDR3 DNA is TGTGCCAGCTCCCGACAGGGAATGTGGGAGCAGTACTTC.

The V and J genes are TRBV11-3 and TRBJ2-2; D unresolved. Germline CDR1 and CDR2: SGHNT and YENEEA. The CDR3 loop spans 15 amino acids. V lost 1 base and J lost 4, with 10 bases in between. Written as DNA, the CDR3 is TGTGCCAGCAGCTTAGGGGCTGCCTCCACCGGGGAGCTGTTTTTT. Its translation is CASSLGAASTGELFF. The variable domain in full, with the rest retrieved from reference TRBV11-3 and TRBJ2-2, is EAGVVQSPRYKIIEKKQPVAFWCNPISGHNTLYWYLQNLGQGPELLIRYENEEAVDDSQLPKDRFSAERLKGVDSTLKIQPAELGDSAVYLCASSLGAASTGELFFGEGSRLTVL.

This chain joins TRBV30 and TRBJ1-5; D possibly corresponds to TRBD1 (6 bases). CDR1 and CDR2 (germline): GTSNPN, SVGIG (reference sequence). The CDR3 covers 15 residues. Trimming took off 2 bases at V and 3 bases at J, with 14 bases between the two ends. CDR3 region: CAWSMGAALNQPQHF. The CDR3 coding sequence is TGTGCCTGGAGTATGGGGGCTGCCCTCAATCAGCCCCAGCATTTT.

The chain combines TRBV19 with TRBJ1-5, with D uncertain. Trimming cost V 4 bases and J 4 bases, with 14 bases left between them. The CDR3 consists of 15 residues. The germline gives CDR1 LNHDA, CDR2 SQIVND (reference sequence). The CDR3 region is CASSTGIIANQPQHF. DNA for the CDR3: TGTGCCAGTAGTACGGGGATTATAGCAAATCAGCCCCAGCATTTT.

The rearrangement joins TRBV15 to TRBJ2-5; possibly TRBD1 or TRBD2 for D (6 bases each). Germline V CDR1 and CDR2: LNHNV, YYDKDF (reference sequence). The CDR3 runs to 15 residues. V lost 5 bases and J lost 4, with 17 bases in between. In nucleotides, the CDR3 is TGTGCCACCAGCGGGGGGTTGACAGGCGTAGAGACCCAGTACTTC. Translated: CATSGGLTGVETQYF.

CDR3 DNA: TGTGCCAGCAGCTTAATCGTATGGGGACGGAGCTCCTACGAGCAGTACTTC. It codes for CASSLIVWGRSSYEQYF. The V gene is TRBV7-2, the J gene TRBJ2-7, with D perhaps matching TRBD1 or TRBD2 (5 bases each). This CDR3 region has 17 residues. Germline values: CDR1 SGHTA, CDR2 FQGNSA. The V end lost 2 bases, the J end lost 0 bases, and 17 bases lay between the germline ends.

The CDR3: CASSLVAIARDGETQYF. In DNA, the CDR3 is TGCGCCAGCAGCTTGGTAGCTATTGCCAGGGATGGAGAGACCCAGTACTTC. This chain uses TRBV5-1 with TRBJ2-5, with D tentatively TRBD1 (5 bases). The CDR3 length is 17 residues. The V end lost 0 bases, the J end lost 4 bases, and 19 bases lay between the germline ends. CDR1 and CDR2 (germline): SGHRS, YFSETQ.

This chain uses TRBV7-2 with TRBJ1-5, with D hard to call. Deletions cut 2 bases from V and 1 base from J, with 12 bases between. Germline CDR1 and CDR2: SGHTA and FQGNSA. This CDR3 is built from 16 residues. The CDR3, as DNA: TGTGCCAGCAGCTTATTCTTGTCGCGAAGCAATCAGCCCCAGCATTTT. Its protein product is CASSLFLSRSNQPQHF.

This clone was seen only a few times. The CDR3 is CASSYSKGRFNQPQHF. The CDR3 bases are TGTGCCAGCAGTTACTCGAAAGGACGGTTCAATCAGCCCCAGCATTTT. The V gene is TRBV6-2 or TRBV6-3, the J gene TRBJ1-5; D uncertain. Deletions cut 0 bases from V and 3 bases from J, with 12 bases between. The germline V gene encodes CDR1 MNHEY and CDR2 SVGEGT. This CDR3 region has 16 residues.

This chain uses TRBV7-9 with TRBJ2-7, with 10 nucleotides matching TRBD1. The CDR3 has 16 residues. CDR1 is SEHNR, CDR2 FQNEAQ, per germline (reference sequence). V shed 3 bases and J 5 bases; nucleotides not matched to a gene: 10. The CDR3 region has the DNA TGTGCCAGCAGCTTCCACCGGACAGGGGGGTTCAACGAGCAGTACTTC. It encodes CASSFHRTGGFNEQYF.

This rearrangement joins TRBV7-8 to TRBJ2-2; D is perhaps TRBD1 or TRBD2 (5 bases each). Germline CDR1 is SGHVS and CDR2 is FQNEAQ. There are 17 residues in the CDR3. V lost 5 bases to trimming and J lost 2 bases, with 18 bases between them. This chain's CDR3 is CASSLRDLGINTGELFF. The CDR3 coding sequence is TGTGCCAGCAGCCTACGGGACCTTGGGATTAACACCGGGGAGCTGTTTTTT.

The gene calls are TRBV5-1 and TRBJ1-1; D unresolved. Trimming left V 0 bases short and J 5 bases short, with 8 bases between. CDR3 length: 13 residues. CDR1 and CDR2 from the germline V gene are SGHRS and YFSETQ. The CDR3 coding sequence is TGCGCCAGCAGCTTGGCCTGGGCGACTGAAGCTTTCTTT. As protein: CASSLAWATEAFF. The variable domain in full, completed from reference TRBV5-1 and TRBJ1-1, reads KAGVTQTPRYLIKTRGQQVTLSCSPISGHRSVSWYQQTPGQGLQFLFEYFSETQRNKGNFPGRFSGRQFSNSRSEMNVSTLELGDSALYLCASSLAWATEAFFGQGTRLTVV.

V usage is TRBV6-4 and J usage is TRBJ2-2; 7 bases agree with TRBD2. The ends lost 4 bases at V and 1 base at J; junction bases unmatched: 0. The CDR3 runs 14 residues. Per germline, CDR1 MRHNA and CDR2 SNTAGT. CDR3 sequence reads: CASSAGGNTGELFF. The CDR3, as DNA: TGTGCCAGCAGTGCGGGAGGGAACACCGGGGAGCTGTTTTTT.

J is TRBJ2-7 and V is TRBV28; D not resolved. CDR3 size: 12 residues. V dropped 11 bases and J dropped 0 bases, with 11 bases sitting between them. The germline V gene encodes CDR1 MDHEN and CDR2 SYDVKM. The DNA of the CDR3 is TGTGCCTCTTTACAGTTCTCCTACGAGCAGTACTTC. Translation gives CASLQFSYEQYF.